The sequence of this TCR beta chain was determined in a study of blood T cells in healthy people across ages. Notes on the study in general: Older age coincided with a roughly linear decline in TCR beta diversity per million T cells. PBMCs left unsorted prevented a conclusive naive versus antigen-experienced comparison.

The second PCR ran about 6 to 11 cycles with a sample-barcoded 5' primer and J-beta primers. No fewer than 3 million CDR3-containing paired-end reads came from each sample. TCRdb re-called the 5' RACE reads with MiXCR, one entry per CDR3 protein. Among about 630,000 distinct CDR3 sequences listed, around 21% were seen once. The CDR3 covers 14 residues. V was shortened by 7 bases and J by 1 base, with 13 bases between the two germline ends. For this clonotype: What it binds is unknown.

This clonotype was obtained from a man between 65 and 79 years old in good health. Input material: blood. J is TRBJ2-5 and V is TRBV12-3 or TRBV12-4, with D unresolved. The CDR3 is CASTPDTSQETQYF. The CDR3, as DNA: TGTGCCAGCACCCCGGATACATCCCAAGAGACCCAGTACTTC.